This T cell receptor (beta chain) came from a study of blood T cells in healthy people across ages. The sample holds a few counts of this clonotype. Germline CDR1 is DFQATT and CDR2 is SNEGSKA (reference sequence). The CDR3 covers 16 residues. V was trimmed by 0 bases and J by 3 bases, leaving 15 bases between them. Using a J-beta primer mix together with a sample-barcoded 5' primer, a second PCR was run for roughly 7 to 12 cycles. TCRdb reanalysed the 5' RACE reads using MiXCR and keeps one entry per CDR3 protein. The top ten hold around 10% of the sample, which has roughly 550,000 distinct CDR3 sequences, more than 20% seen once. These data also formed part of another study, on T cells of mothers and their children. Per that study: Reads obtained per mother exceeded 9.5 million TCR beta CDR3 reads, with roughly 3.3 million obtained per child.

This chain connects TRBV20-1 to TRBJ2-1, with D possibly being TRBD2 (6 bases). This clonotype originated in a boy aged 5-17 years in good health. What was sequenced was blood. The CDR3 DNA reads TGCAGTGCTAGAGATCCCTCTAGCGCCAGCTACAATGAGCAGTTCTTC. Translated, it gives CSARDPSSASYNEQFF.